This T cell receptor beta chain is from a study of patients and donors after allogeneic stem cell transplantation. Using its own MiXCR run on the RT-PCR reads, TCRdb lists one record per CDR3 protein. The repertoire has about 960,000 distinct CDR3 sequences, around 17% of them found once; the top ten carry about 6%. Unmatched junction bases numbered 6, after V lost 5 bases and J lost 3 bases. The CDR3 totals 14 residues. CDR1 and CDR2 (germline): SNHLY, FYNNEI. The chain uses TRBV2 and TRBJ2-5, with 7 nucleotides matching TRBD2. The sequenced material came from blood, either unsorted or a sorted T cell fraction (not recorded which). The TCR comes from a human donor who was either an allogeneic HSCT recipient or a stem cell or donor lymphocyte infusion donor (not recorded which). It is not recorded whose cells these are; they may come from a transplant donor. The CDR3 DNA is TGTGCCAGCAGTCCTCGACTAGCCGAAGAGACCCAGTACTTC. It yields the protein CASSPRLAEETQYF.